The 7 T cell receptor beta chains in this list originate from one sample, sequenced in a study of patients and donors after allogeneic stem cell transplantation. TCRdb recomputed calls from the RT-PCR reads with MiXCR, one row per CDR3 protein. The table includes hundreds of thousands of distinct CDR3 sequences, approximately 16% detected once. The sample taken for sequencing was blood, either unsorted or a sorted T cell fraction (not recorded which). The source of these receptors is a human donor who was either an allogeneic HSCT recipient or a stem cell or donor lymphocyte infusion donor (not recorded which). It is not recorded whose cells these are; they may come from a transplant donor.

This clonotype was seen at least ten times. The chain combines TRBV20-1 with TRBJ2-3, with D uncertain. This CDR3 has 13 residues. Trimming removed 0 bases at V and 2 bases at J, with 6 bases between. Germline lookup yields CDR1 DFQATT and CDR2 SNEGSKA (reference sequence). This chain's CDR3 is CSAREHYTDTQYF. CDR3 DNA: TGCAGTGCTAGAGAGCACTACACAGATACGCAGTATTTT.

The chain combines TRBV24-1 with TRBJ2-3; 12 positions agree with TRBD2. Trimming at V came to 5 bases and at J to 2 bases, leaving 13 bases not matched to a gene. The CDR3 totals 19 residues. Germline assignment: CDR1 KGHDR and CDR2 SFDVKD. The CDR3 spells CATSGGGWRTSGNTDTQYF. The CDR3 DNA reads TGTGCCACCAGTGGGGGGGGTTGGAGGACTAGCGGGAACACAGATACGCAGTATTTT.

In this sample, this clonotype turned up a few times. The chain combines TRBV3-1 with TRBJ1-1, with 7 positions matching TRBD1. V was pared by 0 bases and J by 11 bases, with 3 bases of the junction left unmatched. This CDR3 spans 12 amino acids. The germline V gene has CDR1 LGHDT and CDR2 YNNKEL (reference sequence). CDR3 residues: CASSQDRGRAFF. CDR3 nucleotide sequence: TGTGCCAGCAGCCAAGACAGGGGGAGGGCTTTCTTT.

The rearrangement links TRBV12-3 or TRBV12-4 to TRBJ1-2; 7 bases are a match to TRBD1. With 4 bases clipped from V and 2 bases from J, the junction kept 10 bases outside the gene matches. The CDR3 is 16 residues long. In DNA form, the CDR3 reads TGTGCCAGCAGTTCTCCCGGGACAGCAGAAAACTATGGCTACACCTTC. It yields the protein CASSSPGTAENYGYTF.

The rearrangement joins TRBV4-1 to TRBJ2-2; the D gene is possibly TRBD2 (5 bases). CDR3 length equals 14 residues. Trimming left V 0 bases short and J 7 bases short, with 9 bases between. CDR1 is MGHRA and CDR2 is YSYEKL in the germline V gene. The CDR3 protein is CASSQDEEVGELFF. The DNA of the CDR3 is TGCGCCAGCAGCCAAGATGAGGAGGTCGGGGAGCTGTTTTTT.

Only a few counts were recorded for this clonotype. The chain joins TRBV12-3 or TRBV12-4 to TRBJ2-1, with D perhaps assigned TRBD1 or TRBD2 (6 bases each). The CDR3 has 16 amino acids. Trimming shortened V by 6 bases and J by 7 bases, and 22 bases separated the two germline ends. The CDR3 bases are TGTGCCAGCAGACGGGACGGGGCTGGGGGGCTTAATGAGCAGTTCTTC. Encoded protein: CASRRDGAGGLNEQFF.

This clonotype showed up just a few times. This chain links TRBV20-1 with TRBJ2-7; 10 positions agree with TRBD1. The CDR3 is 15 residues long. The junction had 9 bases not matched to a gene; V was cut back by 5 bases and J by 2 bases. Germline-derived CDR1 and CDR2 are DFQATT and SNEGSKA (reference sequence). CDR3: CSAGLPGQGPYEQYF. In nucleotides, the CDR3 is TGCAGTGCTGGACTACCGGGACAGGGGCCCTACGAGCAGTACTTC.